What follows are 29 T cell receptor beta chains derived from one specimen sequenced in a study of cytomegalovirus exposure and HLA in healthy donors. Measured with immunoSEQ multiplex PCR; TCRdb has only the in-frame clones, and not every one. In the table there are 330,000 or so clones, 80% to 90% of which are singletons. Sample: PBMCs. The receptors originated from a woman in her late teens or twenties in good health and CMV-seronegative.

This chain links TRBV6-6 with TRBJ1-5; the match to TRBD1 covers 10 bases. The germline V gene has CDR1 MNHNY and CDR2 SVGAGI (reference sequence). The V segment lost 4 bases and the J segment 4 bases; nucleotides outside the gene matches: 7. This CDR3 spans 16 amino acids. The CDR3 coding sequence is TGTGCCAGCAGTTCCGCGGACAGGGGGAGGAATCAGCCCCAGCATTTT. This gives the protein CASSSADRGRNQPQHF.

This clone was seen just once. This chain uses TRBV2 with TRBJ2-1; no clear D gene. The length of the CDR3 is 12 residues. Trimming shortened V by 2 bases and J by 6 bases, and 5 bases separated the two germline ends. Germline CDR1 reads SNHLY; CDR2 reads FYNNEI. The CDR3 region has the DNA TGTGCCAGCAGTGAAACGAGCAATGAGCAGTTCTTC. It is translated as CASSETSNEQFF.

The rearrangement joins TRBV6-6 to TRBJ2-3, with TRBD2 as a possible D gene (6 bases). This CDR3 comprises 15 residues. Germline V gives CDR1 MNHNY, CDR2 SVGAGI (reference sequence). Between the trimmed V and J ends, which lost 4 bases and 2 bases, there was a span of 13 bases. The CDR3 region is CASSSGGLITDTQYF. The CDR3 DNA reads as TGTGCCAGCAGTTCTGGAGGGCTCATCACAGATACGCAGTATTTT.

This chain joins TRBV7-2 and TRBJ2-5; 10 bases align to TRBD2. This CDR3 spans 14 amino acids. V lost 7 bases, J lost 5 bases, and 7 bases stayed unmatched. Germline lookup yields CDR1 SGHTA and CDR2 FQGNSA. Here the CDR3 reads CASKAGGHRETQYF. Written as DNA, the CDR3 is TGTGCCAGCAAAGCGGGAGGGCATCGGGAGACCCAGTACTTC.

J is TRBJ1-2 and V is TRBV2; 7 bases map to TRBD1. Germline CDR1 SNHLY, CDR2 FYNNEI. The CDR3 is 13 residues long. Here the CDR3 DNA reads TGTGGATCTCAGGAGGGGGCTGAATATGGCTACACCTTC. Translating it yields CGSQEGAEYGYTF.

This sequence joins TRBV27 and TRBJ2-1; TRBD2 matches 12 bases. The ends lost 1 base at V and 4 bases at J; junction bases unmatched: 5. This CDR3 has 17 residues. The germline V gene encodes CDR1 MNHEY and CDR2 SMNVEV (reference sequence). The CDR3 is CASSLFYLAGGYNEQFF. CDR3 nucleotide sequence: TGTGCCAGCAGTTTATTCTACCTAGCGGGAGGGTACAATGAGCAGTTCTTC.

This rearrangement joins TRBV5-1 to TRBJ2-5; TRBD1 agrees at 12 bases. The V gene's germline CDR1 is SGHRS and CDR2 YFSETQ. The trim removed 7 bases at V and 5 bases at J, leaving 9 bases unmatched. The length of the CDR3 is 15 residues. CDR3 nucleotide sequence: TGCGCCAGCTATGGGACAGGGGGCGCCGGGGAGACCCAGTACTTC. It yields the protein CASYGTGGAGETQYF.

The rearrangement links TRBV5-1 to TRBJ2-7; D is unclear. The V gene's germline CDR1 is SGHRS and CDR2 YFSETQ. Trimming cost V 2 bases and J 1 base, with 10 bases left between them. This CDR3 has 14 residues. This CDR3 reads CASSFFQASYEQYF. The CDR3 nucleotides read TGCGCCAGCAGCTTTTTTCAGGCTTCCTACGAGCAGTACTTC.

The sample holds one count of this clone. This chain connects TRBV28 to TRBJ2-5; maybe TRBD1 (5 bases). This CDR3 contains 13 residues. Trimming stripped 7 bases from V and 3 bases from J, with 12 bases between. Germline-derived CDR1 and CDR2 are MDHEN and SYDVKM. For the CDR3, the DNA is TGTGCCAGCAACAACGACAGAAAAGAGACCCAGTACTTC. This sequence encodes CASNNDRKETQYF.

This chain uses TRBV29-1 with TRBJ2-7; 10 bases line up with TRBD2. Germline V gives CDR1 SQVTM, CDR2 ANQGSEA. CDR3 size: 15 residues. The V gene end was trimmed by 6 bases and the J gene end by 0 bases; junction bases not matched to a gene: 8. This chain's CDR3 is CSVELAGPSSYEQYF. CDR3 DNA sequence: TGCAGCGTCGAACTAGCGGGACCGAGCTCCTACGAGCAGTACTTC.

The count of this clone is one. The V and J genes are TRBV28 and TRBJ1-1; 8 nucleotides line up with TRBD1. V trimming: 7 bases; J trimming: 3 bases; junction bases outside the gene matches: 4. There are 13 residues in the CDR3. Germline V gives CDR1 MDHEN, CDR2 SYDVKM. The CDR3 reads CASKQDRDTEAFF. The CDR3 DNA is TGTGCCAGCAAGCAGGACAGGGACACTGAAGCTTTCTTT.

The chain has TRBV10-3 and TRBJ2-6, with 7 nucleotides matching TRBD2. Germline trimming cut 5 bases from V and 0 bases from J; bases unmatched to any gene: 1. The CDR3 runs 15 residues. CDR1 and CDR2 from the germline V gene are ENHRY and SYGVKD. In DNA, the CDR3 is TGTGCCATCAGTCTAGCGGACTCTGGGGCCAACGTCCTGACTTTC. Its translation is CAISLADSGANVLTF.

The rearrangement links TRBV5-1 to TRBJ1-2, with 11 bases that match TRBD1. The CDR3 runs to 15 residues. After removal of 4 bases from V and 5 bases from J, the junction contained 7 bases not matched to a gene. The germline V gene encodes CDR1 SGHRS and CDR2 YFSETQ. The CDR3 coding sequence is TGCGCCAGCAGCCCGGGACAGGGGGGAGGATATGGCTACACCTTC. This codes for CASSPGQGGGYGYTF.

The chain carries TRBV5-1 and TRBJ2-1; tentatively, D is TRBD2 (5 bases). Trimming left V 4 bases short and J 9 bases short, with 8 bases between. Germline CDR1 SGHRS, CDR2 YFSETQ. The CDR3 spans 11 residues. The CDR3 reads CASSVEGEQFF. In nucleotides, the CDR3 is TGCGCCAGCAGCGTCGAGGGTGAGCAGTTCTTC.

V and J are TRBV28 and TRBJ1-5, with a tentative D call TRBD1 (6 bases). V was trimmed by 7 bases and J by 4 bases, leaving 17 bases between them. In germline, CDR1 is MDHEN, CDR2 SYDVKM. This CDR3 has 15 amino acids. The CDR3 region is CASTFGRGGNQPQHF. CDR3 coding DNA: TGTGCCAGCACCTTCGGCAGGGGCGGTAATCAGCCCCAGCATTTT.

This chain joins TRBV5-1 and TRBJ2-7; D possibly corresponds to TRBD2 (5 bases). The CDR3 sequence is 15 residues long. The ends were cut back, 0 bases at V and 5 bases at J, with 15 bases in the middle. CDR1 and CDR2 from the germline V gene are SGHRS and YFSETQ. CDR3 in DNA: TGCGCCAGCAGCTTGGTTCCGGGGAGTGCCGACGAGCAGTACTTC. Its translation: CASSLVPGSADEQYF.

This clone has a single count. The rearrangement links TRBV6-5 to TRBJ1-1; maybe TRBD1 (5 bases). V lost 8 bases and J lost 4, with 20 bases in between. The germline V gene has CDR1 MNHEY and CDR2 SVGAGI. The CDR3 loop spans 15 amino acids. The CDR3 spells CASADPGMRSTEAFF. CDR3 sequence (DNA): TGTGCCAGCGCCGACCCAGGGATGAGGAGCACTGAAGCTTTCTTT.

The CDR3 loop is CASSWTGGTEAFF. CDR3 bases: TGCGCCAGCAGCTGGACAGGGGGCACTGAAGCTTTCTTT. The chain uses TRBV5-1 and TRBJ1-1, with TRBD1 matching 10 bases. The CDR3 length is 13 residues. CDR1 and CDR2 from the germline V gene are SGHRS and YFSETQ. J gave up 4 bases and V 3 bases, and 0 bases lay outside the gene matches.

V usage is TRBV27 and J usage is TRBJ2-7; D uncertain. V was trimmed by 7 bases and J by 3 bases, leaving 7 bases between them. Germline loops: CDR1 MNHEY, CDR2 SMNVEV (reference sequence). CDR3 size: 11 residues. The CDR3 here is CASKRDYEQYF. The CDR3 region has the DNA TGTGCCAGCAAGAGAGACTACGAGCAGTACTTC.

The chain employs TRBV25-1 and TRBJ2-5; TRBD1 aligns across 7 bases. The CDR3 length is 13 residues. The junction had 2 bases not matched to a gene; V was cut back by 2 bases and J by 5 bases. CDR1 MGHDK and CDR2 SYGVNS come from the germline V gene. CDR3 amino acids: CASSERGRETQYF. Here the CDR3 DNA reads TGTGCCAGCAGTGAAAGGGGGCGGGAGACCCAGTACTTC.

Details on this clone: Other DNA sequences within the sample encode an identical CDR3. The chain uses TRBV18 and TRBJ1-5, with D possibly matching TRBD1 (6 bases). The CDR3 runs to 15 residues. V was pared by 0 bases and J by 5 bases, with 11 bases between. From germline, CDR1 is KGHSH and CDR2 LQKENI. CDR3 loop: CASSPPGQGYQPQHF. CDR3 DNA sequence: TGTGCCAGCTCACCACCGGGGCAGGGGTATCAGCCCCAGCATTTT. The full variable domain, with the rest looked up from reference TRBV18 and TRBJ1-5, is NAGVMQNPRHLVRRRGQEARLRCSPMKGHSHVYWYRQLPEEGLKFMVYLQKENIIDESGMPKERFSAEFPKEGPSILRIQQVVRGDSAAYFCASSPPGQGYQPQHFGDGTRLSIL.

The rearrangement uses TRBV7-3 and TRBJ2-2; the D gene is possibly TRBD2 (5 bases). The CDR3 consists of 16 residues. Germline values: CDR1 SGHTA, CDR2 FQGTGA. The V end was cut by 5 bases, the J end by 3 bases, with 16 bases between. Written as DNA, the CDR3 is TGTGCCAGCAGCACCTCCCCCCTCGGGGACACCGGGGAGCTGTTTTTT. Its translation is CASSTSPLGDTGELFF.

The CDR3 DNA follows: TGCGCCAGCAGCTTCGGGACTAGCGCTATAATTTACAATGAGCAGTTCTTC. Protein sequence: CASSFGTSAIIYNEQFF. The chain employs TRBV5-1 and TRBJ2-1; TRBD2 aligns across 10 bases. V shed 2 bases, J shed 4 bases, and the junction held 9 bases outside the gene matches. Germline CDR1 SGHRS, CDR2 YFSETQ. The CDR3 is 17 residues long.

This chain joins TRBV18 and TRBJ1-5; TRBD1 is a possible D gene (6 bases). The CDR3 is 15 amino acids. In germline, CDR1 is KGHSH, CDR2 LQKENI. V lost 0 bases, J lost 4 bases, and 10 bases lay in between. The CDR3 loop reads CASSPPGGANQPQHF. The DNA of the CDR3 is TGTGCCAGCTCACCACCAGGGGGAGCAAATCAGCCCCAGCATTTT.

This clone was recorded once. The chain recombines TRBV7-8 with TRBJ1-5; 8 nucleotides agree with TRBD1. Germline trimming cut 5 bases from V and 5 bases from J; bases unmatched to any gene: 8. This CDR3 has 15 amino acids. The germline V gene encodes CDR1 SGHVS and CDR2 FQNEAQ. CDR3 amino acids: CASSTGQGGYQPQHF. The DNA of the CDR3 is TGTGCCAGCAGCACTGGACAGGGAGGTTATCAGCCCCAGCATTTT.

This clone has just one count. The CDR3 reads CASSLATGVIQETQYF. Here the CDR3 DNA reads TGTGCCAGCAGCTTAGCGACGGGAGTTATACAAGAGACCCAGTACTTC. The chain is built from TRBV7-8 and TRBJ2-5; D is possibly TRBD2 (6 bases). V shed 0 bases and J shed 2 bases, with 13 bases lying between them. CDR1 is SGHVS, CDR2 FQNEAQ, per germline. This CDR3 spans 16 amino acids.

The chain has TRBV11-1 and TRBJ1-2; TRBD1 matches at 10 bases. CDR3 length: 13 amino acids. V shed 5 bases, J shed 8 bases, and the junction held 5 bases outside the gene matches. The germline gives CDR1 SGHAT, CDR2 FQDESV (reference sequence). CDR3: CASSRDRGVGYTF. The CDR3 DNA sequence: TGTGCCAGCAGCCGGGACAGGGGTGTCGGCTACACCTTC.

This chain uses TRBV9 with TRBJ2-7; a weak D match, TRBD2 (5 bases). Trimming left V 0 bases short and J 8 bases short, with 18 bases between. The CDR3 is 15 amino acids. Looked up from germline, CDR1 is SGDLS and CDR2 is YYNGEE. Written as DNA, the CDR3 is TGTGCCAGCAGCGTAGCGGCAGCGGAACAGAATCAGCAGTACTTC. This sequence encodes CASSVAAAEQNQQYF.

The chain recombines TRBV29-1 with TRBJ2-1; 7 bases are shared with TRBD1. The germline V gene encodes CDR1 SQVTM and CDR2 ANQGSEA. This CDR3 spans 14 amino acids. V lost 7 bases to trimming and J lost 6 bases; unmatched junction nucleotides: 12. This CDR3 is CSAEGGSRFNEQFF. The DNA for the CDR3 is TGCAGCGCAGAAGGGGGCTCCAGGTTCAATGAGCAGTTCTTC.